This T cell receptor beta chain came from a study of beta chain features in type 1 diabetes. cDNA synthesis used the whole RNA isolate, giving expressed TCRB sequences. This table comes from immunoSEQ multiplex PCR, and its TCRdb copy is limited to in-frame clones, with some not included. The top ten hold roughly 0.015% of the sample, which has roughly 340,000 clones, approximately 12% seen once. Overall study results and limits: Reduced insertions and increased deletions marked VDJ junctions in type 1 diabetes patients. Highly expressing activated T cells could be over-counted with a cDNA template. When Type 1 diabetes patients were examined, their TCRB CDR3s proved moderately but significantly shorter in all four CD4+ subsets. Patients and controls would share equally any PCR tilt toward shorter templates.

Isolation of CD4+ naive, central memory, regulatory and stem cell-like memory cells was achieved by sorting via CD45RO/CCR7/CD25/CD127/CD95/CD27. CDR1 is SGHRS and CDR2 is YFSETQ in the germline V gene. The CDR3 spans 14 residues. V trimming: 2 bases; J trimming: 5 bases; junction bases outside the gene matches: 1. Remarks on this clone: Its antigen is not known.

Sequenced material: naive CD4+ T cells from blood. The chain is built from TRBV5-1 and TRBJ2-7, with 13 bases matching TRBD2. This receptor was identified in a woman aged 18-35 years with type 1 diabetes. The DNA of the CDR3 is TGCGCCAGCAGCTTAACTAGCGGGAGGGACGAGCAGTACTTC. Its protein is CASSLTSGRDEQYF.